This T cell receptor beta chain was captured by sequencing in a study of OX40 agonist ivuxolimab in advanced cancers. Assay: immunoSEQ multiplex PCR; the TCRdb copy retains only in-frame clones and omits some. Here the sample spans 30,000 or so clones, roughly nine tenths being singletons. This sample comprised CD4+ or CD8+ T cells sorted from blood, obtained in a trial of the OX40 agonist ivuxolimab. This TCR derives from an adult with an advanced solid tumor such as melanoma, head and neck, liver or kidney cancer.

CDR3 amino acids: CASSPGSRVGVTVETQYF. CDR3 bases: TGTGCCAGCAGCCCCGGTTCGCGGGTCGGGGTAACAGTGGAGACCCAGTACTTC. This chain connects TRBV11-2 to TRBJ2-5; D is possibly TRBD2 (5 bases). CDR1 is SGHAT and CDR2 is FQNNGV in the germline V gene. This CDR3 spans 18 amino acids. The V and J ends lost 5 bases and 5 bases respectively, with 27 bases between them.